This is a list of T cell receptor beta chains from one sample in a study of CD8 T cells in ankylosing spondylitis. TCRdb ran MiXCR on the 5' RACE reads and lists one entry per CDR3 protein. This sample has around 280,000 distinct CDR3 sequences; roughly 20% occur once, and the top ten carry roughly 8.3%. Sequenced material: blood, either unsorted or a sorted T cell fraction (not recorded which). These receptor sequences come from a male donor with ankylosing spondylitis or in good health (not recorded which). CDR3s include the opening cysteine and the closing phenylalanine or tryptophan. The D gene is left open where the match is weak. Rows give clone size only sometimes, using once, few, many, or a class for an expanded clone.

.	TRBV6-5	TRBJ2-1	TRBD1	TGTGCCAGCAGTTACCGGACAGGTTACAATGAGCAGTTCTTC	CASSYRTGYNEQFF
many	TRBV10-3	TRBJ1-5	.	TGTGCCATCAGTGAGGCTTCAATGCCATTCGCGCAGCATTTT	CAISEASMPFAQHF
few	TRBV15	TRBJ1-3	.	TGTGCCACCAGCAGAGCTGGGCCGGCGAGCTCTGGAAACACCATATATTTT	CATSRAGPASSGNTIYF
.	TRBV5-1	TRBJ2-1	TRBD2	TGCGCCAGCAGCTTGGCCGGCGGGAGTTCCTACAATGAGCAGTTCTTC	CASSLAGGSSYNEQFF
.	TRBV20-1	TRBJ1-1	.	TGCAGTTCAATGCAGGGTTCCCATGAAGCTTTCTTT	CSSMQGSHEAFF
.	TRBV4-1	TRBJ2-4	TRBD2	TGCGCCAGCAGCCAACCGGGACTAGGGGAAAACATTCAGTACTTC	CASSQPGLGENIQYF
few	TRBV18	TRBJ2-2	.	TGTGCCAGCTCAGACACCGGGGAGCTGTTTTTT	CASSDTGELFF
.	TRBV12-3/TRBV12-4	TRBJ2-3	TRBD2	TGTGCCAGCAGTTTAGGGACTAGCGTAGATACGCAGTATTTT	CASSLGTSVDTQYF
few	TRBV18	TRBJ2-4	.	TGTGCCAGCTCACCAATTGTGGCGGAGGGAGCCAAAAACATTCAGTACTTC	CASSPIVAEGAKNIQYF
.	TRBV5-1	TRBJ2-1	TRBD2	TGCGCCAGCCATGAAAAGGTAGGACTAGTGATATACAATGAGCAGTTCTTC	CASHEKVGLVIYNEQFF
.	TRBV15	TRBJ2-5	.	TGTGCCACCAGCAGAGATCAAAGGGGGGCGGAGACCCAGTACTTC	CATSRDQRGAETQYF
.	TRBV29-1	TRBJ1-5	TRBD1	TGCAGCGTTGCCCCAGGGGGGGACAATCAGCCCCAGCATTTT	CSVAPGGDNQPQHF
few	TRBV15	TRBJ2-3	.	TGTGCCACCAGCAGTTCGGGACCAAGCACAGATACGCAGTATTTT	CATSSSGPSTDTQYF
many	TRBV20-1	TRBJ2-1	.	TGCAGTGCTAGAGATCGTAGGGGGGAAGGGTACAATGAGCAGTTCTTC	CSARDRRGEGYNEQFF
.	TRBV5-6	TRBJ2-1	.	TGTGTCAGCAGCTTCCCCTCCATGGGCACAGGGCAGTTCTTC	CVSSFPSMGTGQFF
.	TRBV9	TRBJ1-6	.	TGTGCCAGCAGCCGCCTGGGGAATTCACCCCTCCACTTT	CASSRLGNSPLHF
many	TRBV6-1	TRBJ1-1	.	TGTGCCAGCAGTGAAAGGCTGAACACTGAAGCTTTCTTT	CASSERLNTEAFF
.	TRBV18	TRBJ1-6	TRBD1	TGTGCCAGCTCTCGGGACAGGGGGGATTCACCCCTCCACTTT	CASSRDRGDSPLHF
.	TRBV5-1	TRBJ2-3	TRBD2	TGCGCCAGCAGGGTTAGCGGGAGTGCAGATGCGCAGTATTTT	CASRVSGSADAQYF
.	TRBV28	TRBJ1-2	.	TGTGCCAGCAGAGAAGGGGAAGTTAACTATGGCTACACCTTC	CASREGEVNYGYTF
.	TRBV5-1	TRBJ2-5	.	TGCGCCAGCAGCTGGGGCGGAGGGGACCAAGAGACCCAGTACTTC	CASSWGGGDQETQYF
once	TRBV28	TRBJ2-5	.	TGTGCCAGCGCCCCCGGCCAGCCCGGCTCGGAGACCCAGTACTTC	CASAPGQPGSETQYF
many	TRBV12-3/TRBV12-4	TRBJ1-2	.	TGTGCCAGCAGTGACTCCACGAATGGCTACACCTTC	CASSDSTNGYTF
.	TRBV10-3	TRBJ2-3	TRBD2	TGTGCCACCAGACTAGCGCAAGATACGCAGTATTTT	CATRLAQDTQYF
few	TRBV5-1	TRBJ1-5	TRBD1	TGCGCCAGCAGCTTGGGGGACAGGCCAAATCAGCCCCAGCATTTT	CASSLGDRPNQPQHF
.	TRBV28	TRBJ2-5	.	TGTGCCAGCAGTTTAACCAAGAGAACCCAGTACTTC	CASSLTKRTQYF
few	TRBV7-2	TRBJ2-3	.	TGTGCCAGCAACCGGGCGGGACTCCCTACCGGGACAGATACGCAGTATTTT	CASNRAGLPTGTDTQYF
.	TRBV7-9	TRBJ2-1	.	TGTGCCAGCAGCTCGCCGGGTCTTCGCGGCTCCTACAATGAGCAGTTCTTC	CASSSPGLRGSYNEQFF
many	TRBV7-3	TRBJ2-3	TRBD2	TGTGCCAGCAGCTTAAGGGGACTAGCGCTAGATACGCAGTATTTT	CASSLRGLALDTQYF
.	TRBV20-1	TRBJ2-3	TRBD2	TGCAGTGCTAGAGGACTAGCGGTCACAGATACGCAGTATTTT	CSARGLAVTDTQYF
few	TRBV19	TRBJ2-2	.	TGTGCCAGTAGTATACTAACGGGCCTTAACACCGGGGAGCTGTTTTTT	CASSILTGLNTGELFF
few	TRBV2	TRBJ2-6	.	TGTGCCAGCAGTGATTGGGGAGCTGGGGCCAACGTCCTGACTTTC	CASSDWGAGANVLTF
few	TRBV19	TRBJ2-1	.	TGTGCCAGTATCCCAGCAGGAGGGGCCTACAATGAGCAGTTCTTC	CASIPAGGAYNEQFF
.	TRBV5-1	TRBJ1-5	.	TGCGCCAGCAGCTTGGTCCCTGATAGCAATCAGCCCCAGCATTTT	CASSLVPDSNQPQHF
many	TRBV20-1	TRBJ2-2	.	TGCAGTGCTAGAGATCGCGCGGCCGGGGAGCTGTTTTTT	CSARDRAAGELFF
.	TRBV14	TRBJ1-2	.	TGTGCCAGCAGCCGGGGCGCGGTTGGCTACACCTTC	CASSRGAVGYTF
.	TRBV7-2	TRBJ1-3	.	TGTGCCAGCAGACGCGCGGCGGCGGGTGGAAACACCATATATTTT	CASRRAAAGGNTIYF
.	TRBV28	TRBJ1-2	.	TGTGCCAGCAGCGCCGGGGACGGCTATGGCTACACCTTC	CASSAGDGYGYTF
few	TRBV7-2	TRBJ2-3	.	TGTGCCAGCAGCTTAGCCACCTGGTACGGAACTAGCACAGATACGCAGTATTTT	CASSLATWYGTSTDTQYF
.	TRBV2	TRBJ2-1	.	TGTGCCGGGGGGACTGTCAACAATGAGCAGTTCTTC	CAGGTVNNEQFF
.	TRBV20-1	TRBJ1-2	.	TGCAGTGCTCTAAACCGGGACGGGGCCTATGGCTACACCTTC	CSALNRDGAYGYTF
.	TRBV12-3/TRBV12-4	TRBJ1-2	.	TGTGCCAGCAGTTCCGTCGGGTCTAACTATGGCTACACCTTC	CASSSVGSNYGYTF
.	TRBV30	TRBJ2-6	.	TGTGCCTGGAGCAGAGAACAGGGCCGGGCCAACGTCCTGACTTTC	CAWSREQGRANVLTF
many	TRBV20-1	TRBJ2-1	TRBD2	TGCAGTGCTAGGTGGACTAGCCGATTAGTCGATGAGCAGTTCTTC	CSARWTSRLVDEQFF
few	TRBV18	TRBJ1-1	TRBD1	TGTGCCAGCTCACCAGAGGGACAGCCGAACACTGAAGCTTTCTTT	CASSPEGQPNTEAFF
.	TRBV6-5	TRBJ2-3	.	TGTGCCAGCAGTTATTCGTTGGGGGGCCTACTTACAGATACGCAGTATTTT	CASSYSLGGLLTDTQYF
once	TRBV12-3/TRBV12-4	TRBJ1-2	TRBD1	TGTGCCAGCACCGGCGGCCGACAGGGAGCTAACTATGGCTACACCTTC	CASTGGRQGANYGYTF